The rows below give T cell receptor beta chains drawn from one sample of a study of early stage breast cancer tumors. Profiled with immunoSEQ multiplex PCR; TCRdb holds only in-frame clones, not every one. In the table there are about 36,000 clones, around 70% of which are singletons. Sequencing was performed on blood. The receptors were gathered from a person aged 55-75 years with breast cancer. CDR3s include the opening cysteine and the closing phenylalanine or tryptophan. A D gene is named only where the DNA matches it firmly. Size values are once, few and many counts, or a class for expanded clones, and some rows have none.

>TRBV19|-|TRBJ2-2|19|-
TGTGCCACCAAATTTGGGGGGGGCCCGGTATATGGGAACACCGGGGAGCTGTTTTTT
CATKFGGGPVYGNTGELFF
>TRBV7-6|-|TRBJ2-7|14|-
TGTGCCAGCAGCTTAGATCCAGGTTCGGCCTCGCAGTACTTC
CASSLDPGSASQYF
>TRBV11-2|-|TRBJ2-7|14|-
TGTGCCAGCAGCAGAGCGACAGCCGCCTACGAGCAGTACTTC
CASSRATAAYEQYF
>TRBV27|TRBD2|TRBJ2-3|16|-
TGTGCCAGCAGTTTATCCCCGGGACTAGCTCCAGATACGCAGTATTTT
CASSLSPGLAPDTQYF
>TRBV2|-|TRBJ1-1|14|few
TGTGCCAGTACAGAAATGGGGGGTCGCACTGAAGCTTTCTTT
CASTEMGGRTEAFF
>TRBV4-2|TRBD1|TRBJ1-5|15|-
TGTGCCAGCAGCCAAGAGAGACAGGGGAGAACGCCCCAGCATTTT
CASSQERQGRTPQHF
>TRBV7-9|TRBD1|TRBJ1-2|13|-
TGTGCCAGCAGCCCGGACAGGGTCTATGGCTACACCTTC
CASSPDRVYGYTF
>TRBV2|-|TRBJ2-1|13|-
TGTGCCAGCAGCCACAGGGAGGTTAATGAGCAGTTCTTC
CASSHREVNEQFF
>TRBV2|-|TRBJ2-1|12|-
TGTGCCAGTAAACAGGTTTACAATGAGCAGTTCTTC
CASKQVYNEQFF
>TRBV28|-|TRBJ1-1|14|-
TGTGCCAGCAGTTTACCTACACAGGGACCTGAAGCTTTCTTT
CASSLPTQGPEAFF
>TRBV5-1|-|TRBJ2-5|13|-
TGCGCCAGCAGCTTTGGGGTGGGCGAGACCCAGTACTTC
CASSFGVGETQYF
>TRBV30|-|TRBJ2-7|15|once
TGTGCCTGGAGTTACCCAGGGACTTCCTCCTACGAGCAGTACTTC
CAWSYPGTSSYEQYF
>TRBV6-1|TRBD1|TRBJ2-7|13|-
TGTGCCAGCAACCGGGACAGGGGCGGCGAGCAGTACTTC
CASNRDRGGEQYF
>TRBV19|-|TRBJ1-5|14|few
TGTGCCAGTAGTATCCGACGGGGAAATCAGCCCCAGCATTTT
CASSIRRGNQPQHF
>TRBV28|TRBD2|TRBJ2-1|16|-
TGTGCCAGCAGGATGCGCGGGAGGGCCGTTTACAATGAGCAGTTCTTC
CASRMRGRAVYNEQFF
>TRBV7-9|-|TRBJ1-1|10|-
TGTGCCAGCAGCTTGGGTCAAGCTTTCTTT
CASSLGQAFF
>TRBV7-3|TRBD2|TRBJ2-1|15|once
TGTGCCAGCAGCTTAATAGCGGGGGGGCGGAATGAGCAGTTCTTC
CASSLIAGGRNEQFF
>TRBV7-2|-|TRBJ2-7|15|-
TGTGCCAGCAGCTTAGGTGGCTCCTACTCCTACGAGCAGTACTTC
CASSLGGSYSYEQYF
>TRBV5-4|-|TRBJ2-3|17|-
TGTGCCAGCAGTTCTTATGGGACCTCTAGAAACACAGATACGCAGTATTTT
CASSSYGTSRNTDTQYF
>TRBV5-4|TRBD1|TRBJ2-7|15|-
TGTGCCAGCAGCTTGCAACAGGGGAGTGGCTACGAGCAGTACTTC
CASSLQQGSGYEQYF
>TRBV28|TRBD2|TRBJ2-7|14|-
TGTGCCAGCAGTTCTAGCGGGAGGGAAAACGAGCAGTACTTC
CASSSSGRENEQYF
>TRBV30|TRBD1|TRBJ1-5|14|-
TGTGCCTGGAGTGGGGACAGGGTAGAGCAGCCCCGGCATTTT
CAWSGDRVEQPRHF
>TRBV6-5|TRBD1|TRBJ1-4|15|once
TGTGCCAGCAGTTTCCAGGGGGCCGCTAATGAAAAACTGTTTTTT
CASSFQGAANEKLFF
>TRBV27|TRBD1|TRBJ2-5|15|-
TGTGCCAGCAGTTTATCGGGGACAGGGACGGAGACCCAGTACTTC
CASSLSGTGTETQYF
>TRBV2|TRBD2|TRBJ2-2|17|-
TGTGCCAGCAGTTGGACTAGCGGTAGACAGAACACCGGGGAGCTGTTTTTT
CASSWTSGRQNTGELFF
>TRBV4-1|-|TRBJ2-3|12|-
TGCGCCAGCAGCCAAGATGGAGATACGCAGTATTTT
CASSQDGDTQYF
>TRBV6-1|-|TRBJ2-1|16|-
TGTGCCAGCAGTGAACTTTCCTCAACCTCCTACAATGAGCAGTTCTTC
CASSELSSTSYNEQFF
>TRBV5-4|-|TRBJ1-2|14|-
TGTGCCAGCAGCCCGGACATGGGGGACTATGGCTACACCTTC
CASSPDMGDYGYTF
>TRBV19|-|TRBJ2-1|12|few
TGTGCCAGTCTTCCCAGGGGAGGCGAGCAGTTCTTC
CASLPRGGEQFF
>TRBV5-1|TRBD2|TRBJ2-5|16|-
TGCGCCAGCAGCCTGGGGGAGGGGACCTACCAAGAGACCCAGTACTTC
CASSLGEGTYQETQYF
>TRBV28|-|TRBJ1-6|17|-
TGTGCCAGCAGACCAATGGAAGGGGCAGCGAATAATTCACCCCTCCACTTT
CASRPMEGAANNSPLHF
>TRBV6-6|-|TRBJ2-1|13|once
TGTGCCAGCAGCCCCAGACGGCATCTTGAGCAGTTCTTC
CASSPRRHLEQFF